This TCR beta chain was obtained from a study of Ad26.COV2.S vaccination and SARS-CoV-2 variants. For the study at large: The donor was enrolled in the Ad26.COV2.S arm of the COV1001 trial. Study-wide results and caveats: Total T cell responses may have been underestimated by the TCR breadth and depth analyses.

Specified treatment: some 20 received Ad26.COV2.S at low or high dose, single or two shots; about 5 received placebo; per-sample allocation not given. The samples date from day 63 after the first vaccine or placebo injection. Donation came from an adult in Boston who was aged 18-55 years. Remarks on this clone: The antigen is not known.

Per germline, CDR1 LNHDA and CDR2 SQIVND (reference sequence). This CDR3 is built from 15 residues. With 3 bases clipped from V and 1 base from J, the junction kept 0 bases outside the gene matches. The data were produced by immunoSEQ multiplex PCR, yet TCRdb's version contains in-frame clones alone and is incomplete. The table has roughly 500,000 clones, 85% to 90% seen once; the top ten hold about 2.5%. The sequence was obtained from a person aged 18-65 years who received the Ad26.COV2.S COVID-19 vaccine or a placebo. This chain connects TRBV19 to TRBJ2-4; 10 bases line up with TRBD1. The sequenced sample was peripheral blood, obtained in a trial of Ad26.COV2.S vaccine versus placebo. As DNA, the CDR3 is TGTGCCAGTAGTATGGGACAGGGGGCCAAAAACATTCAGTACTTC. Translating it yields CASSMGQGAKNIQYF.